This T cell receptor beta chain comes out of a study of cytomegalovirus exposure and HLA in healthy donors. The CDR3 totals 14 residues. The germline CDR1 and CDR2 sequences are GTSNPN and SVGIG (reference sequence). V lost 3 bases to trimming and J lost 5 bases; unmatched junction nucleotides: 7. Study findings and constraints: V- and J-gene trimming in TCR beta was tied to a missense DCLRE1C variant by an analysis performed later. It emerged from a later analysis that several of the most significant clusters appeared to be linked to common viral pathogens. High sensitivity and specificity were reportedly achieved when the classifier diagnosed cytomegalovirus status.

This clone showed up just once. The antigen remains undetermined. PCR used 60 Vbeta primers and 13 Jbeta primers. Sequencing used immunoSEQ multiplex PCR; TCRdb keeps in-frame clones, though not all of them. The sample has around 150,000 clones, approximately 82% seen once. The sequence came from a man between 18 and 35 years old in good health and CMV-seropositive. This chain joins TRBV30 and TRBJ1-5, with 7 bases fitting TRBD1. Sequencing was performed on PBMCs. Here the CDR3 DNA reads TGTGCCTGGAGCTCGGACAGGTGGGATCAGCCCCAGCATTTT. Protein sequence: CAWSSDRWDQPQHF.